Listed below are T cell receptor beta chains from one sample, sequenced in a study of OX40 agonist ivuxolimab in advanced cancers. Produced via immunoSEQ multiplex PCR; TCRdb's table is partial and in-frame only. The table lists over 60,000 clones, just over 85% of them singletons. The sample was CD4+ or CD8+ T cells sorted from blood, taken in a trial of the OX40 agonist ivuxolimab. The receptor set was obtained from an adult with an advanced solid tumor such as melanoma, head and neck, liver or kidney cancer. The CDR3 runs from the conserved cysteine through the conserved F or W. The order of the fields is J gene, D gene, clone size, V gene, CDR3 protein, CDR3 DNA. The D gene is left open where the match is weak. Clone size appears in some rows only: once, few, many, or a class for an expanded clone.

>TRBJ2-1|TRBD1|.|TRBV4-2
CASSLQGSLVGEQFF
TGTGCCAGCAGCTTACAGGGGAGTCTGGTTGGTGAGCAGTTCTTC
>TRBJ2-7|.|.|TRBV11-2
CASSPVGDNFYEQYF
TGTGCCAGCAGCCCGGTCGGGGACAACTTCTACGAGCAGTACTTC
>TRBJ2-7|.|.|TRBV28
CASSSSDWDPGSYEQYF
TGTGCCAGCAGTTCGAGTGATTGGGACCCAGGCTCCTACGAGCAGTACTTC
>TRBJ2-2|.|.|TRBV30
CAWSVTRGVDLVLFF
TGTGCCTGGAGTGTAACCCGAGGAGTTGACCTTGTGCTGTTTTTT
>TRBJ2-1|.|.|TRBV9
CASSLEGASRNEQFF
TGTGCCAGCAGCCTGGAGGGGGCGAGTCGAAATGAGCAGTTCTTC
>TRBJ1-5|.|.|TRBV7-2
CASSLGIGQFEPQHF
TGTGCCAGCAGCTTAGGGATCGGACAGTTTGAGCCCCAGCATTTT
>TRBJ1-1|.|.|TRBV10-2
CASSEPHLRGREAFF
TGCGCCAGCAGTGAGCCGCACCTCAGGGGTCGTGAAGCTTTCTTT
>TRBJ1-2|.|few|TRBV6-1
CASLQRPNYGYTF
TGTGCCAGCTTACAAAGGCCAAACTATGGCTACACCTTC
>TRBJ1-1|.|.|TRBV6-4
CASSEQGGTEAFF
TGTGCCAGCAGTGAACAGGGTGGGACTGAAGCTTTCTTT
>TRBJ1-5|.|.|TRBV28
CASSPRRGNQPQHF
TGTGCCAGCAGTCCACGGAGAGGCAATCAGCCCCAGCATTTT
>TRBJ2-3|.|once|TRBV6-5
CASRLQGDPDTQYF
TGTGCCAGCAGGTTACAGGGTGATCCAGATACGCAGTATTTT
>TRBJ1-4|.|.|TRBV28
CASSSPSTNEKLFF
TGTGCCAGCAGTTCCCCCTCAACTAATGAAAAACTGTTTTTT
>TRBJ1-1|.|.|TRBV7-2
CASSPHPNTEAFF
TGTGCCAGCAGCCCGCATCCGAACACTGAAGCTTTCTTT
>TRBJ2-2|.|.|TRBV18
CASSVPATRAGELFF
TGTGCCAGCTCAGTCCCCGCGACTAGGGCTGGGGAGCTGTTTTTT
>TRBJ2-5|.|.|TRBV5-4
CASSPIDPKETQYF
TGTGCCAGCAGCCCAATTGACCCTAAAGAGACCCAGTACTTC
>TRBJ1-5|.|.|TRBV18
CASSPAGSDQPQHF
TGTGCCAGCTCACCAGCAGGGTCTGATCAGCCCCAGCATTTT
>TRBJ2-1|TRBD2|.|TRBV6-6
CASETSGLYNEQFF
TGTGCCAGCGAGACTAGCGGACTCTACAATGAGCAGTTCTTC
>TRBJ1-6|TRBD1|.|TRBV7-2
CASSFLDRSSYNSPLHF
TGTGCCAGCAGCTTCCTGGACAGGAGCTCCTATAATTCACCCCTCCACTTT
>TRBJ2-3|.|.|TRBV5-1
CASSYQGPDTQYF
TGCGCCAGCAGCTACCAGGGGCCAGATACGCAGTATTTT
>TRBJ1-2|TRBD1|.|TRBV5-4
CASSLDQGVFLVGYTF
TGTGCCAGCAGCTTGGACCAGGGGGTTTTCTTGGTTGGCTACACCTTC
>TRBJ1-4|.|medium-sized|TRBV6-5
CASSDNRATNEKLFF
TGTGCCAGCAGCGATAACCGTGCAACTAATGAAAAACTGTTTTTT
>TRBJ1-5|TRBD1|.|TRBV7-2
CASSLGRGQQPQHF
TGTGCCAGCAGCTTAGGCAGGGGGCAGCAGCCCCAGCATTTT
>TRBJ2-5|.|.|TRBV28
CASIGRAGQETQYF
TGTGCCAGTATAGGACGTGCGGGGCAAGAGACCCAGTACTTC
>TRBJ2-6|.|.|TRBV2
CASSAQEGPGANVLTF
TGTGCCAGCAGTGCACAAGAGGGTCCTGGGGCCAACGTCCTGACTTTC
>TRBJ1-1|TRBD1|.|TRBV12-5
CASASQGQSEAFF
TGTGCTAGTGCCTCCCAGGGACAGAGTGAAGCTTTCTTT
>TRBJ2-2|TRBD1|.|TRBV4-1
CASSQPHRGPFFGELFF
TGCGCCAGCAGCCAACCACACAGGGGTCCCTTTTTCGGGGAGCTGTTTTTT
>TRBJ1-1|.|.|TRBV19
CASRTTSVSGGNTEAFF
TGTGCCAGTAGGACCACCTCTGTAAGCGGGGGGAACACTGAAGCTTTCTTT
>TRBJ1-3|.|.|TRBV6-6
CASSYSTDRNTIYF
TGTGCCAGCAGTTACTCGACAGACCGAAACACCATATATTTT
>TRBJ1-6|TRBD1|few|TRBV19
CASSDPGQGENSPLHF
TGTGCCAGTAGTGACCCGGGACAGGGGGAAAATTCACCCCTCCACTTT
>TRBJ2-7|TRBD1|once|TRBV2
CASSRDRGPTYEQYF
TGTGCCAGCAGCAGAGACAGGGGGCCCACCTACGAGCAGTACTTC
>TRBJ2-2|.|.|TRBV7-2
CASSLVGVNTGELFF
TGTGCCAGCAGCTTAGTGGGAGTGAACACCGGGGAGCTGTTTTTT
>TRBJ1-4|.|.|TRBV30
CAWSRDRNEKLFF
TGTGCCTGGAGCCGTGACAGGAATGAAAAACTGTTTTTT
>TRBJ2-7|TRBD1|.|TRBV18
CASSPTGGDYEQYF
TGTGCCAGCTCACCGACAGGGGGAGACTACGAGCAGTACTTC
>TRBJ1-5|.|.|TRBV21-1
CASSKGGSEKDRRRGSNQPQHF
TGTGCCAGCAGCAAAGGGGGGTCGGAGAAGGACCGACGGCGCGGGAGCAATCAGCCCCAGCATTTT
>TRBJ1-1|.|once|TRBV28
CASSLPTGNTEAFF
TGTGCCAGCAGTCTACCTACAGGGAACACTGAAGCTTTCTTT
>TRBJ2-7|.|.|TRBV6-6
CASSRQSEQYF
TGTGCCAGCAGCCGACAGAGCGAGCAGTACTTC
>TRBJ1-1|.|.|TRBV19
CATSLGSGGTEAFF
TGTGCCACTTCACTGGGGAGTGGAGGGACTGAAGCTTTCTTT
>TRBJ2-7|TRBD2|.|TRBV2
CASTYGLAGSYEQYF
TGTGCCAGCACATACGGACTAGCGGGATCCTACGAGCAGTACTTC
>TRBJ2-3|.|.|TRBV5-1
CASSGTRLVQYF
TGCGCCAGCAGCGGGACACGACTGGTTCAGTATTTT
>TRBJ1-4|.|.|TRBV19
CASSTSEREKLFF
TGTGCCAGTAGTACCTCTGAGAGGGAAAAACTGTTTTTT
>TRBJ2-2|TRBD2|few|TRBV19
CASSPAGGTGELFF
TGTGCCAGTAGCCCGGCGGGGGGCACCGGGGAGCTGTTTTTT
>TRBJ2-5|TRBD1|few|TRBV5-1
CASSLAATGEETQYF
TGCGCCAGCAGCTTGGCAGCGACAGGGGAGGAGACCCAGTACTTC
>TRBJ2-5|.|.|TRBV5-1
CASRELSVYQETQYF
TGCGCCAGCAGGGAGCTTTCGGTGTACCAAGAGACCCAGTACTTC
>TRBJ1-2|.|once|TRBV7-2
CASSLGAGNFAGYTF
TGTGCCAGCAGCTTAGGGGCAGGGAACTTCGCTGGCTACACCTTC
>TRBJ2-7|TRBD2|.|TRBV7-2
CASSLSVAGGYEQYF
TGTGCCAGCAGCTTATCGGTAGCGGGGGGTTACGAGCAGTACTTC
>TRBJ2-3|.|.|TRBV9
CASSVGGRTDTQYF
TGTGCCAGCAGCGTAGGGGGCCGCACAGATACGCAGTATTTT